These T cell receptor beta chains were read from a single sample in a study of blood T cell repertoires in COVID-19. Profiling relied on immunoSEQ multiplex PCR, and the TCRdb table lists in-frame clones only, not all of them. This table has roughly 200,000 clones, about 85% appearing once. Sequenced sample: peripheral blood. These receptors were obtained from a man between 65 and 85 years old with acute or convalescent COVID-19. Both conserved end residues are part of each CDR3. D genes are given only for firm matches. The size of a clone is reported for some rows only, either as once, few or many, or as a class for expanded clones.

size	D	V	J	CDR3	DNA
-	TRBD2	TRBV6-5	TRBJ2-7	CAGGTSGAYEQYF	TGTGCCGGTGGGACTAGCGGAGCTTACGAGCAGTACTTC
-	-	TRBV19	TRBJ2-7	CASSISGVRYEQYF	TGTGCCAGTAGTATTTCAGGGGTTCGTTACGAGCAGTACTTC
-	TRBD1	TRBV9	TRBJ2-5	CASSALQGPQETQYF	TGTGCCAGCAGCGCTCTACAGGGGCCTCAAGAGACCCAGTACTTC
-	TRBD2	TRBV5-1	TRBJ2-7	CASSLAGGRDEQYF	TGCGCCAGCAGCTTGGCGGGCGGGAGGGACGAGCAGTACTTC
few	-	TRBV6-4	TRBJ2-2	CASSDLPDTGELFF	TGTGCCAGCAGTGACCTCCCTGACACCGGGGAGCTGTTTTTT
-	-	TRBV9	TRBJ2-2	CASSKSKQLFF	TGTGCCAGCAGCAAATCTAAGCAGCTGTTTTTT
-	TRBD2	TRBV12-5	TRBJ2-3	CASGLILGTRTDTQYF	TGTGCTAGTGGTTTGATTCTTGGGACTAGGACAGATACGCAGTATTTT
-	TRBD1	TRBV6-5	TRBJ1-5	CASSYSQGSNQPQHF	TGTGCCAGCAGTTACTCACAGGGGAGCAATCAGCCCCAGCATTTT
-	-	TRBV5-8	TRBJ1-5	CASSLSSQRSLNQPQHF	TGTGCCAGCAGCTTGTCTTCCCAGCGGAGCCTCAATCAGCCCCAGCATTTT
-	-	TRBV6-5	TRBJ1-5	CASRGVYNQPQHF	TGTGCCAGCAGGGGAGTGTACAATCAGCCCCAGCATTTT
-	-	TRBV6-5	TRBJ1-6	CASSQGGSPLHF	TGTGCCAGCAGCCAGGGAGGTTCACCCCTCCACTTT
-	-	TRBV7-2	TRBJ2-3	CASSPGWVGTDTQYF	TGTGCCAGCAGCCCCGGGTGGGTAGGCACAGATACGCAGTATTTT
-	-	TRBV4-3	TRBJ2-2	CASSQDPARGTGELFF	TGCGCCAGCAGCCAAGATCCGGCCCGGGGCACCGGGGAGCTGTTTTTT
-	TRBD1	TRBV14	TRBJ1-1	CASSQPGPGQGGTEAFF	TGTGCCAGCAGCCAACCCGGACCGGGACAGGGAGGGACTGAAGCTTTCTTT
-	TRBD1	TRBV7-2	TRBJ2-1	CASSQRGQGTNEQFF	TGTGCCAGCAGCCAACGGGGACAGGGGACGAATGAGCAGTTCTTC
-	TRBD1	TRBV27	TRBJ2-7	CASSPGTGHEQYF	TGTGCCAGCAGTCCGGGGACAGGGCACGAGCAGTACTTC
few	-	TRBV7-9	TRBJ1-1	CASSMPQGGQPLLNTEAFF	TGTGCCAGCAGTATGCCCCAAGGGGGTCAACCGCTATTGAACACTGAAGCTTTCTTT
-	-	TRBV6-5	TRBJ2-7	CASSYSLRGAYEQYF	TGTGCCAGCAGTTACTCACTCAGGGGGGCATACGAGCAGTACTTC
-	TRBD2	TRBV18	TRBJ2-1	CASSPLGGEQFF	TGTGCCAGCTCACCCCTCGGGGGGGAGCAGTTCTTC
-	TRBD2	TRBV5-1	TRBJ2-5	CASSSGLAGVGETQYF	TGCGCCAGCAGCTCGGGACTAGCGGGAGTAGGTGAGACCCAGTACTTC
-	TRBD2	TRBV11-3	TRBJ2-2	CASSLDGGTSGTGELFF	TGTGCCAGCAGCTTAGATGGGGGGACTAGCGGGACCGGGGAGCTGTTTTTT
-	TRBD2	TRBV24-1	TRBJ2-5	CATSALAGEGQETQYF	TGTGCCACCAGTGCGTTAGCGGGAGAAGGTCAAGAGACCCAGTACTTC
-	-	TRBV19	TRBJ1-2	CASSPRGDYGYTF	TGTGCCAGTAGCCCCCGTGGAGACTATGGCTACACCTTC
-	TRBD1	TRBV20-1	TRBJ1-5	CSASRRDRGRNQPQHF	TGCAGTGCTAGTCGCCGGGACAGGGGGCGAAATCAGCCCCAGCATTTT
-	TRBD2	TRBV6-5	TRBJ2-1	CASSYGGRASEQFF	TGTGCCAGCAGTTACGGCGGGAGGGCTAGTGAGCAGTTCTTC
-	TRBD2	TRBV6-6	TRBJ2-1	CASGPQRGPYNEQFF	TGTGCCAGCGGCCCCCAGCGGGGGCCCTACAATGAGCAGTTCTTC
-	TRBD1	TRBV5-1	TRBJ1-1	CASSSGQTDTEAFF	TGCGCCAGCAGCTCGGGACAGACGGACACTGAAGCTTTCTTT
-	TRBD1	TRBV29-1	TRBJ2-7	CSVTGTGVNEQYF	TGCAGCGTTACCGGGACAGGGGTAAACGAGCAGTACTTC
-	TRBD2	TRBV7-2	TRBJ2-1	CASRTSGAPGNEQFF	TGTGCCAGCAGAACTAGCGGGGCTCCTGGCAATGAGCAGTTCTTC
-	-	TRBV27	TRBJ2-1	CASSLLEGYNEQFF	TGTGCCAGCAGTTTACTTGAGGGATACAATGAGCAGTTCTTC
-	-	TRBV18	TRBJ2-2	CASSLISGTGELFF	TGTGCCAGCTCCCTCATTAGCGGAACCGGGGAGCTGTTTTTT
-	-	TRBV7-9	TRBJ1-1	CASSLFAVTSNTEAFF	TGTGCCAGCAGCTTATTCGCTGTTACTTCCAACACTGAAGCTTTCTTT
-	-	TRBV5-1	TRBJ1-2	CASSLYPGANYGYTF	TGCGCCAGCAGCTTGTACCCAGGGGCTAACTATGGCTACACCTTC
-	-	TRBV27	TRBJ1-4	CASSTRHRQRSRPNEKLFF	TGTGCCAGCAGTACTCGACATCGACAGAGGAGTAGACCTAATGAAAAACTGTTTTTT
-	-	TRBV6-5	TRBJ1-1	CASSYAAYNTEAFF	TGTGCCAGCAGTTACGCGGCATATAACACTGAAGCTTTCTTT
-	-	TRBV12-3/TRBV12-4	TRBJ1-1	CASSWGGLEAFF	TGTGCCAGCAGTTGGGGGGGACTTGAAGCTTTCTTT
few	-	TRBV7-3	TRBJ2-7	CASSPTSNGEQYF	TGTGCCAGCAGCCCCACCTCTAATGGCGAGCAGTACTTC
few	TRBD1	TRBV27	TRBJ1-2	CASKTGQGLRNGYTF	TGTGCCAGCAAGACGGGACAGGGGCTTCGGAATGGCTACACCTTC
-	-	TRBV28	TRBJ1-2	CASSFGARVANYGYTF	TGTGCCAGCAGTTTCGGAGCGCGCGTCGCGAACTATGGCTACACCTTC
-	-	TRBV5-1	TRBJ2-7	CASSSTAGILSYEQYF	TGCGCCAGCAGCTCAACGGCCGGGATTCTCTCCTACGAGCAGTACTTC
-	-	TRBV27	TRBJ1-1	CASSLSRPGPTEAFF	TGTGCCAGCAGTTTATCACGCCCAGGGCCGACTGAAGCTTTCTTT
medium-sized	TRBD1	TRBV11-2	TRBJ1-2	CASSPRGMARGRGYGYTF	TGTGCCAGCAGCCCACGGGGTATGGCCAGGGGGAGAGGTTATGGCTACACCTTC
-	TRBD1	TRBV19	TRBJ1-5	CASTISGQGYQPQHF	TGTGCCAGTACCATATCGGGACAGGGGTATCAGCCCCAGCATTTT
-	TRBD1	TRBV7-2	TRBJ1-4	CASSLGRTGVEKLFF	TGTGCCAGCAGCTTAGGGAGGACAGGGGTCGAAAAACTGTTTTTT
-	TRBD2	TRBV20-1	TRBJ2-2	CSASVAGANTGELFF	TGCAGTGCTAGTGTTGCGGGAGCAAACACCGGGGAGCTGTTTTTT